A selection of T cell receptor beta chains follows, all from one sample in a study of OX40 agonist ivuxolimab in advanced cancers. Generated by immunoSEQ multiplex PCR, the TCRdb table keeps only in-frame clones and is missing some. In the table there are roughly 80,000 clones, about nine tenths of which are singletons. This material consisted of CD4+ or CD8+ T cells sorted from blood, taken in a trial of the OX40 agonist ivuxolimab. These receptors came from an adult with an advanced solid tumor such as melanoma, head and neck, liver or kidney cancer. Each CDR3 is given without its conserved first and last residue. The listing skips clone size in some rows; elsewhere it reads once, few, many or a size class.

>once|TRBJ2-7|13|TRBV19
ASTAGLAEPYEQY
>-|TRBJ2-2|13|TRBV6-6
ASSNSGSGSGELF
>-|TRBJ2-5|12|TRBV30
AWSAGGGEETQY
>-|TRBJ1-2|12|TRBV19
ASSISGSNYGYT
>-|TRBJ2-1|13|TRBV27
ASRQQGAGYNEQF
>few|TRBJ1-1|13|TRBV5-1
ASSLDGVRNTEAF
>once|TRBJ1-4|11|TRBV19
ASIKQGYEKLF
>-|TRBJ2-7|12|TRBV12-5
ASGLALNRYEQY
>-|TRBJ1-2|12|TRBV4-2
ASSQDTGARGYT
>-|TRBJ1-1|12|TRBV12-5
ASGLRQVNTEAF
>-|TRBJ2-1|13|TRBV19
ASRPGGGAYNEQF
>once|TRBJ2-7|11|TRBV6-1
ASSDGQYYEQY
>once|TRBJ2-5|13|TRBV7-8
ASGRLAGSQETQY
>-|TRBJ2-1|12|TRBV27
ATLRTSGRHEQF
>-|TRBJ1-1|10|TRBV28
ASIRSDSKAF
>-|TRBJ1-2|12|TRBV2
ASILGGGNYGYT
>-|TRBJ2-1|12|TRBV5-1
ASRQSSGANEQF
>-|TRBJ2-2|12|TRBV27
ASTPRRDTGELF
>-|TRBJ1-1|12|TRBV9
ASGKDRVNTEAF
>-|TRBJ1-4|11|TRBV28
ASSLTGREKLF
>-|TRBJ2-7|14|TRBV21-1
ASKPTGANPLDEQY
>-|TRBJ1-4|13|TRBV4-3
ASSVWRAANEKLF
>once|TRBJ1-2|11|TRBV7-2
ASSPGLDYGYT
>once|TRBJ2-7|15|TRBV14
ASSHPGLAGKGREQY
>once|TRBJ2-4|13|TRBV30
AWSGGKLSKNIQY
>-|TRBJ2-1|12|TRBV2
ASSPPTSPREQF
>-|TRBJ1-6|13|TRBV27
ASRRRDRDNSPLH
>-|TRBJ1-2|12|TRBV7-9
ASSSGQAIYGYT